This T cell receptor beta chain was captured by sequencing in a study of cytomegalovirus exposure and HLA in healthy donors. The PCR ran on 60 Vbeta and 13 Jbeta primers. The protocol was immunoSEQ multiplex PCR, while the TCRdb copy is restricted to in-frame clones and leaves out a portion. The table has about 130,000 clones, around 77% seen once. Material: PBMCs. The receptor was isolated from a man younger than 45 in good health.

In nucleotides, the CDR3 is TGTGCCAGCGGGGACAGGGCGACTGAAGCTTTCTTT. Translated: CASGDRATEAFF. J is TRBJ1-1 and V is TRBV5-4; 9 positions match TRBD1. Germline V gives CDR1 SGHNT, CDR2 YYREEE (reference sequence). CDR3 length: 12 residues. Unmatched junction bases numbered 3, after V lost 7 bases and J lost 5 bases.